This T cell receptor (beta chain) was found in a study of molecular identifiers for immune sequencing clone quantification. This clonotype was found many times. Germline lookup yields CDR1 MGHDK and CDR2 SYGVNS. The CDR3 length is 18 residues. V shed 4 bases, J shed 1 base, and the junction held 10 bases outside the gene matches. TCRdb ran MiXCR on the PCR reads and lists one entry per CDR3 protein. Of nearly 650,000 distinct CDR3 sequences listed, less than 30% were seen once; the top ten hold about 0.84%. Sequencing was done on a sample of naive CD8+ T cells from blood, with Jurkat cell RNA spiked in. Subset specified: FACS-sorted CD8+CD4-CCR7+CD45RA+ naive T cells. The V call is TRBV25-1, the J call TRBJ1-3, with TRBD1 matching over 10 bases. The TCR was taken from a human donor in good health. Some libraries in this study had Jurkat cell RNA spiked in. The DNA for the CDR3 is TGTGCCAGCAGTGGGTCCCGAGGACAGGGGGTATCTGGAAACACCATATATTTT. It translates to CASSGSRGQGVSGNTIYF.